This T cell receptor (beta chain) stems from a study of blood T cell repertoires in COVID-19. J gave up 6 bases and V 1 base, and 7 bases lay outside the gene matches. The CDR3 contains 15 residues. CDR1 is MGHRA and CDR2 is YSYEKL in the germline V gene. In the authors' methods: Estimation of nucleated cell counts was performed using reference gene primer amplification. Method: immunoSEQ multiplex PCR; TCRdb's copy keeps in-frame clones and lacks some. The D gene and trimming were derived from the DNA, and the V and J assignments and clone size from that table. Of 200,000 to 250,000 clones in the sample, over 75% were seen once. Allocation to cohorts depended on clinical history reported by the participants. As regards this clone: The sample has other DNA sequences that encode this CDR3 too.

This sequence originates from a middle-aged woman with acute COVID-19. The rearrangement joins TRBV4-1 to TRBJ1-1; 8 bases map to TRBD1. Sequencing input: PBMCs or T cells enriched from blood (not recorded which). The CDR3 DNA follows: TGCGCCAGCAGCCAAGTCCGGGACAGGACCTCTGAAGCTTTCTTT. Its protein product is CASSQVRDRTSEAFF.